This is a list of T cell receptor beta chains from one sample in a study of blood T cell repertoires in COVID-19. Some clones are missing from TCRdb's copy, which holds only in-frame ones; the method was immunoSEQ multiplex PCR. The table includes about 170,000 clones, approximately 88% detected once. The sample taken for sequencing was peripheral blood. Every receptor here comes from a woman aged 55-69 years with acute or convalescent COVID-19. Both conserved end residues are part of each CDR3. Size values are once, few and many counts, or a class for expanded clones, and some rows have none.

V	size	J	CDR3
TRBV5-6	.	TRBJ1-5	CASSLEGTDNQPQHF
TRBV3-1/TRBV3-2	.	TRBJ1-3	CASSQDWSSAGGLTGNTIYF
TRBV7-2	.	TRBJ1-2	CASSFLQGGGYTF
TRBV7-2	.	TRBJ2-5	CASSQQGTVWETQYF
TRBV6-6	.	TRBJ1-3	CASSYRQRNTIYF
TRBV27	.	TRBJ1-4	CASSLSGIPRGEKLFF
TRBV28	.	TRBJ1-3	CASVRGGTASNTIYF
TRBV30	.	TRBJ2-1	CAWSAYAEQFF
TRBV6-2/TRBV6-3	.	TRBJ2-1	CASSSTDPRLDSYNEQFF
TRBV7-2	once	TRBJ1-2	CASSLVRRADYGYTF
TRBV3-1/TRBV3-2	.	TRBJ2-3	CASSATSGKADTQYF
TRBV14	.	TRBJ1-3	CASKTPGSGNTIYF
TRBV2	.	TRBJ1-2	CASRTQGTYGYTF
TRBV6-2/TRBV6-3	few	TRBJ1-5	CASSYLGHRGNQPQHF
TRBV14	.	TRBJ1-2	CASSQDLVLNYGYTF
TRBV3-1/TRBV3-2	.	TRBJ1-3	CASRGAGKPGNTIYF
TRBV28	.	TRBJ2-7	CASSTVQGGGYEQYF
TRBV18	.	TRBJ2-5	CASSPNREETQYF
TRBV27	.	TRBJ1-1	CASSLRGGNWENTEAFF
TRBV24-1	.	TRBJ1-5	CATSPAPGQVSGHQPQHF
TRBV7-2	.	TRBJ2-3	CTSSSLSTDTQYF
TRBV5-1	.	TRBJ1-4	CASSSTVTNEKLFF
TRBV6-4	.	TRBJ2-5	CARRQGAYQETQYF
TRBV24-1	.	TRBJ1-2	CATSDPGRRGQGGYTF
TRBV4-3	.	TRBJ2-7	CASSQGTGYEQYF
TRBV28	.	TRBJ1-2	CASYSGTGTGIYGYTF
TRBV9	.	TRBJ1-4	CASSVEENEKLFF
TRBV24-1	.	TRBJ1-5	CATSAGGQGVQPQHF
TRBV10-3	.	TRBJ1-2	CAISEQLGYGYTF
TRBV28	.	TRBJ2-7	CASRFGRNEQYF
TRBV6-6	.	TRBJ2-5	CASSLGGIQETQYF
TRBV11-2	few	TRBJ2-1	CASSLGPGTGSGEQFF
TRBV7-2	.	TRBJ2-7	CASSSGTSGALYEQYF
TRBV5-6	few	TRBJ1-6	CASSRRSSYNSPLHF
TRBV7-9	.	TRBJ1-1	CASSLLANTEAFF
TRBV5-4	.	TRBJ1-5	CASSRTGQGPQHF
TRBV13	.	TRBJ2-1	CASGAQDASSYNEQFF
TRBV4-1	.	TRBJ2-7	CASSAGTSYEQYF
TRBV2	.	TRBJ1-1	CASSQTVNTEAFF
TRBV5-5	.	TRBJ1-2	CASSRDSLYGYTF
TRBV5-4	.	TRBJ2-2	CASSSRTGMGGELFF
TRBV15	.	TRBJ1-3	CATSRTQGVGGNTIYF
TRBV18	.	TRBJ2-3	CASSPGLGGTDTQYF
TRBV19	few	TRBJ2-3	CASRGTSGTTDTQYF
TRBV6-5	.	TRBJ1-2	CASSRGQGNYGYTF
TRBV28	.	TRBJ1-4	CASSLSGVNEKLFF
TRBV5-3	.	TRBJ2-5	CARSSGTVQETQYF
TRBV28	.	TRBJ2-4	CASSGGRVSGNIQYF
TRBV30	once	TRBJ2-3	CAWQRGNDADTQYF
TRBV7-2	.	TRBJ2-5	CASSFSSGGETQYF
TRBV5-1	.	TRBJ2-2	CASSPERGRGTGELFF
TRBV7-6	.	TRBJ1-5	CASSLGAAGGNQPQHF
TRBV9	.	TRBJ2-2	CASTGQGRTIGELFF
TRBV28	few	TRBJ1-6	CASSTSPGNSPLHF
TRBV5-6	.	TRBJ1-2	CASSLVARGFSNYGYTF